A single sample gave rise to the 22 T cell receptor beta chains below, sequenced in a study of T cell repertoires in cytomegalovirus infection. A single record per CDR3 protein comes from TCRdb applying MiXCR to the reads. This table has about 360,000 distinct CDR3 sequences, roughly 18% appearing once. Sequencing was performed on PBMCs. Receptors were obtained from a human donor in good health (CMV status not recorded). Some clones in this sample may be carry-over from other donors' samples.

V gene TRBV20-1 combines with J gene TRBJ2-1, with D unclear. Germline values: CDR1 DFQATT, CDR2 SNEGSKA (reference sequence). Trimming took off 4 bases at V and 5 bases at J, with 15 bases between the two ends. This CDR3 comprises 14 residues. The CDR3 loop reads CSATSPSYDNEQFF. The CDR3 coding sequence is TGCAGTGCTACGAGTCCGAGCTATGACAATGAGCAGTTCTTC.

This clonotype was seen repeatedly, ten times or more. The genes are TRBV7-8 and TRBJ2-3; the match to TRBD1 covers 7 bases. Losses at the gene ends were 4 bases for V and 3 bases for J; bases not matched to a gene: 10. Per the germline V gene, CDR1 is SGHVS and CDR2 is FQNEAQ. The CDR3 runs to 16 residues. CDR3 sequence reads: CASSSLTGTRTDTQYF. DNA of the CDR3: TGTGCCAGCAGCTCCCTGACAGGGACGAGGACAGATACGCAGTATTTT.

This clonotype was counted many times. J is TRBJ1-2 and V is TRBV4-1; 7 positions agree with TRBD1. Germline CDR1 and CDR2: MGHRA and YSYEKL. V gave up 4 bases and J gave up 4 bases; unmatched junction bases: 18. The CDR3 loop spans 18 amino acids. This chain's CDR3 is CASSRDTGTASTIYGYTF. CDR3 coding DNA: TGCGCCAGCAGCCGAGACACCGGGACAGCCTCCACCATCTATGGCTACACCTTC.

The chain couples TRBV10-3 to TRBJ1-1; D is perhaps TRBD1 (5 bases). V lost 4 bases, J lost 9 bases, and 21 bases lay in between. CDR1 ENHRY and CDR2 SYGVKD come from the germline V gene. The CDR3 length is 15 residues. CDR3 in amino acids: CAISGVWRGPRKAFF. CDR3 in DNA: TGTGCCATCAGTGGGGTTTGGCGGGGACCCCGGAAAGCTTTCTTT.

This clonotype was counted between two and nine times. The chain carries TRBV4-3 and TRBJ2-3; 11 bases agree with TRBD2. Germline lookup yields CDR1 LGHNA and CDR2 YSLEER. V lost 1 base, J lost 2 bases, and 8 bases stayed unmatched. The CDR3 has 18 residues. The CDR3 here is CASSQVRRLAGFTDTQYF. In DNA form, the CDR3 reads TGCGCCAGCAGCCAAGTGAGGAGACTAGCGGGGTTCACAGATACGCAGTATTTT.

The chain has TRBV10-3 and TRBJ2-4, with D perhaps TRBD2 (6 bases). In germline, CDR1 is ENHRY, CDR2 SYGVKD. The V gene lost 5 bases and the J gene lost 0 bases, with 8 bases spanning the gap. The length of the CDR3 is 14 residues. DNA for the CDR3: TGTGCCATCAGTCCGGGACTAGCCAAAAACATTCAGTACTTC. Its translation: CAISPGLAKNIQYF.

This rearrangement joins TRBV12-3 or TRBV12-4 to TRBJ1-4, with TRBD1 as a possible D gene (6 bases). The ends were cut back, 3 bases at V and 4 bases at J, with 12 bases in the middle. The CDR3 is made up of 15 amino acids. The CDR3 DNA reads TGTGCCAGCAGTTTTTGGGGGGCGAGTAATGAAAAACTGTTTTTT. Translation gives CASSFWGASNEKLFF.

The sample holds a few counts of this clonotype. The chain employs TRBV6-1 and TRBJ1-4; D remains unclear. The CDR3 spans 17 residues. V was pared by 8 bases and J by 0 bases, with 19 bases between. The germline gives CDR1 MNHNS, CDR2 SASEGT. As DNA, the CDR3 is TGTGCCAGCGCACTGTTAGGAGGATCTGCAACTAATGAAAAACTGTTTTTT. It yields the protein CASALLGGSATNEKLFF.

The chain joins TRBV20-1 to TRBJ2-3; 7 nucleotides agree with TRBD2. This CDR3 region has 13 residues. Germline V gene lookup returns CDR1 DFQATT and CDR2 SNEGSKA (reference sequence). After removal of 6 bases from V and 2 bases from J, the junction contained 5 bases not matched to a gene. CDR3 sequence reads: CSAAGVDTDTQYF. The CDR3 nucleotides are TGCAGTGCCGCGGGAGTAGACACAGATACGCAGTATTTT.

V is TRBV4-1 and J is TRBJ1-5; no reliable D call. This CDR3 has 14 residues. V lost 3 bases and J lost 7, with 13 bases in between. CDR1 is MGHRA, CDR2 YSYEKL, per germline. CDR3 protein: CASSQDLSGQPQHF. For the CDR3, the DNA is TGCGCCAGCAGCCAGGACCTCAGTGGCCAGCCCCAGCATTTT.

This clonotype was counted a few times. The chain employs TRBV10-3 and TRBJ1-2; D not certain. The CDR3 is made up of 13 amino acids. V lost 6 bases and J 0 bases, leaving 8 bases between the germline ends. CDR1 is ENHRY and CDR2 is SYGVKD in the germline V gene. This CDR3 is CAIRQPPNYGYTF. In DNA, the CDR3 is TGTGCCATCAGACAGCCGCCTAACTATGGCTACACCTTC.

There are a few counts of this clonotype. CDR3 DNA: TGTGCCAGCAGTTTTTACGGGGGGGGTTTGGACGAGCAGTACTTC. Protein sequence: CASSFYGGGLDEQYF. V gene TRBV12-3 or TRBV12-4 combines with J gene TRBJ2-7; 8 nucleotides line up with TRBD2. The CDR3 runs to 15 residues. J was trimmed by 5 bases and V by 3 bases; bases with no gene match: 9.

This clonotype was picked up many times. The CDR3 bases are TGTGCCAGCAGCTTTGGTGGCAGGGATCAGCCCCAGCATTTT. As protein: CASSFGGRDQPQHF. The chain employs TRBV7-8 and TRBJ1-5; perhaps TRBD1 as D (5 bases). V gave up 3 bases and J gave up 5 bases, with 11 bases separating them. The CDR3 sequence is 14 residues long. Germline values: CDR1 SGHVS, CDR2 FQNEAQ.

This clonotype was seen ten or more times. V is TRBV6-7 and J is TRBJ1-1; no reliable D call. TRBV6-7 is marked as an open reading frame, function uncertain. Trimming removed 0 bases at V and 3 bases at J, with 11 bases between. CDR3 length equals 15 residues. The CDR3 protein is CASSYSWRSYTEAFF. CDR3 DNA sequence: TGTGCCAGCAGTTACTCGTGGCGTAGTTACACTGAAGCTTTCTTT.

This clonotype was seen a handful of times. The chain links TRBV29-1 to TRBJ2-5, with D hard to call. Germline V gene sequence: CDR1 SQVTM, CDR2 ANQGSEA. Trimming pared 2 bases from V and 2 bases from J, leaving 3 bases between. This CDR3 contains 11 residues. CDR3 protein: CSVEMQETQYF. In DNA, the CDR3 is TGCAGCGTTGAAATGCAAGAGACCCAGTACTTC.

In this sample, this clonotype turned up many times. The rearrangement uses TRBV6-6 and TRBJ2-5; perhaps D is TRBD1 or TRBD2 (5 bases each). The V and J ends lost 5 bases and 4 bases respectively, with 17 bases between them. The CDR3 runs to 15 residues. The V gene's germline CDR1 is MNHNY and CDR2 SVGAGI (reference sequence). The CDR3 reads CASSLQDQRGETQYF. The CDR3, as DNA: TGTGCCAGCAGTCTACAGGACCAGAGGGGAGAGACCCAGTACTTC.

This clonotype has only a few counts. The chain recombines TRBV5-1 with TRBJ2-1; perhaps D is TRBD1 or TRBD2 (5 bases each). V was pared by 2 bases and J by 2 bases, with 8 bases between. Germline V CDR1 and CDR2: SGHRS, YFSETQ. There are 14 residues in the CDR3. The DNA for the CDR3 is TGCGCCAGCAGCTTTGAGGGGACCTACAATGAGCAGTTCTTC. Translating gives CASSFEGTYNEQFF.

Many counts were recorded for this clonotype. The CDR3 region has the DNA TGTGCCAGCAGCGGGGATACGCAGTATTTT. It yields the protein CASSGDTQYF. V usage is TRBV7-6 and J usage is TRBJ2-3; D gene uncertain. The CDR3 runs 10 residues. CDR1 SGHVS and CDR2 FNYEAQ come from the germline V gene. Deletions cut 5 bases from V and 6 bases from J, with 3 bases between.

The V gene is TRBV29-1, the J gene TRBJ2-5; 9 positions match TRBD1. J was trimmed by 2 bases and V by 7 bases; bases with no gene match: 5. From germline, CDR1 is SQVTM and CDR2 ANQGSEA. The CDR3 covers 13 residues. CDR3 residues: CSEVTGGQETQYF. The CDR3 DNA reads as TGCAGCGAGGTGACAGGGGGACAAGAGACCCAGTACTTC. The full variable domain, with the rest looked up from reference TRBV29-1 and TRBJ2-5, is SAVISQKPSRDICQRGTSLTIQCQVDSQVTMMFWYRQQPGQSLTLIATANQGSEATYESGFVIDKFPISRPNLTFSTLTVSNMSPEDSSIYLCSEVTGGQETQYFGPGTRLLVL.

This clonotype occurred many times. The chain carries TRBV7-8 and TRBJ1-5; D perhaps matches TRBD1 (5 bases). Germline CDR1 is SGHVS and CDR2 is FQNEAQ. Trimming pared 3 bases from V and 3 bases from J, leaving 9 bases between. The CDR3 is 14 residues long. CDR3 loop: CASSFDRINQPQHF. In DNA, the CDR3 is TGTGCCAGCAGCTTTGACAGAATCAATCAGCCCCAGCATTTT.

This clonotype was picked up a small number of times. V gene TRBV7-8 combines with J gene TRBJ1-1; TRBD1 might be the D (5 bases). Per germline, CDR1 SGHVS and CDR2 FQNEAQ. The ends were cut back, 6 bases at V and 3 bases at J, with 14 bases in the middle. The CDR3 contains 14 residues. The CDR3: CASRGMRGHTEAFF. CDR3 nucleotide sequence: TGTGCCAGCAGGGGGATGAGGGGCCACACTGAAGCTTTCTTT.

This clonotype was seen ten or more times. The CDR3 spells CASSLDRATNEKLFF. As DNA, the CDR3 is TGTGCCAGCAGCTTGGACAGAGCAACTAATGAAAAACTGTTTTTT. The chain combines TRBV7-2 with TRBJ1-4, with D possibly TRBD1 on 6 matching bases. V was trimmed by 3 bases and J by 0 bases, leaving 8 bases between them. CDR1 is SGHTA, CDR2 FQGNSA, per germline. This CDR3 spans 15 amino acids.